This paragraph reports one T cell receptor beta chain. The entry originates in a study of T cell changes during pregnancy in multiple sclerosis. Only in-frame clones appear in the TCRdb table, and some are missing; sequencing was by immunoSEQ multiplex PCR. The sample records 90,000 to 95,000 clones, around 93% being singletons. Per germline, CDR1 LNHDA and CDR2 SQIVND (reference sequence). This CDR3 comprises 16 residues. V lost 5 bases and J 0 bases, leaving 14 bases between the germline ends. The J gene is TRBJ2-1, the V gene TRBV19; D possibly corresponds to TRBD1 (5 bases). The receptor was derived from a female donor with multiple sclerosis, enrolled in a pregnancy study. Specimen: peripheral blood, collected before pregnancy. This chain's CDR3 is CASSPLGQSSYNEQFF. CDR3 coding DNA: TGTGCCAGTAGTCCCTTGGGGCAGAGCTCCTACAATGAGCAGTTCTTC.